This TCR beta chain was identified in a study of T cells in Graves' hyperthyroidism and ophthalmopathy. Points from the study as a whole: Blood also carried most thyroid clonotypes expanded above 0.001.

This CDR3 spans 15 amino acids. With V trimmed by 1 base and J by 6 bases, 11 bases remained unmatched. Germline V gene lookup returns CDR1 DFQATT and CDR2 SNEGSKA (reference sequence). A patient was excluded if there was uncontrolled infection, other autoimmune disease, pregnancy or lactation. The diagnostic basis comprised clinical symptoms, serum thyroxine and TRAb, thyroid ultrasound and orbital computed tomography. Fresh 10 ml peripheral blood yielded PBMCs. Amplified TCR beta CDR3 regions derived from RNA transcripts. Researchers ran a first-round RT-PCR on the TCR CDR3 using the HTBI primer set. In TCRdb, the multiplex PCR reads were re-called with MiXCR into one record per CDR3 protein. The sample lists roughly 290,000 distinct CDR3 sequences, over 15% occurring once. There are many counts of this clonotype. What it binds is unknown.

Sequenced: blood. The clonotype originates from a woman in her fifties or sixties with Graves' ophthalmopathy. The rearrangement links TRBV20-1 to TRBJ2-5; 7 nucleotides align to TRBD2. The CDR3 here is CSARGITGGEKTQYF. The CDR3 nucleotides are TGCAGTGCTAGAGGAATTACGGGGGGAGAAAAGACCCAGTACTTC.